This record covers a single TCR beta chain. Antigen specificity is unknown. The sample originates from a study of T cell clonotyping in hematopoietic cell transplantation. CDR1 and CDR2 (germline): MGHRA, YSYEKL. CDR3 length equals 14 residues. V dropped 2 bases and J dropped 3 bases, with 10 bases sitting between them. Measured with immunoSEQ multiplex PCR; TCRdb has only the in-frame clones, and not every one. The repertoire has around 7,000 clones, about 91% of them found once; the top ten carry approximately 8%. Findings and caveats of the study: No sorting was done, leaving CD4 and CD8 contributions mixed. Graft donor and pretransplant recipient Inverse Simpson Index values predicted broader posttransplant TCR diversity.

This clonotype originated in a male patient aged 18-29 years who had an allogeneic stem cell transplant from a related donor, so the T cells may come from the graft donor. Some clones in this sample may be carry-over from other donors' samples. The sequencing here drew on PBMCs, taken 100 days after allogeneic stem cell transplant. The chain has TRBV4-1 and TRBJ1-1, with D perhaps TRBD1 (6 bases). This CDR3 is CASSQWAGDTEAFF. In DNA form, the CDR3 reads TGCGCCAGCAGCCAATGGGCAGGGGACACTGAAGCTTTCTTT.